This T cell receptor beta chain came from a study of T cell changes during pregnancy in multiple sclerosis. Sequencing was performed with immunoSEQ multiplex PCR; in TCRdb, only in-frame clones are kept and a portion is missing. The sample contains fewer than 80,000 clones, around nine tenths of which appear only once. The TCR was taken from a female donor in good health, enrolled as a control in a pregnancy study. The sequences come from CD4+ T cells from peripheral blood mononuclear cells, collected in the third trimester of pregnancy.

Here the CDR3 reads CASRPRGVFGGGAGETQYF. The CDR3 DNA reads TGTGCCAGCAGACCCAGAGGTGTTTTTGGCGGGGGGGCCGGGGAGACCCAGTACTTC. The chain combines TRBV7-9 with TRBJ2-5, with 9 bases matching TRBD2. The CDR3 runs to 19 residues. The V gene end was trimmed by 6 bases and the J gene end by 5 bases; junction bases not matched to a gene: 22. Germline CDR1 and CDR2: SEHNR and FQNEAQ (reference sequence).